This T cell receptor (beta chain) was observed in a study of PD-L1 blockade in urothelial cancer. Background on the study: Blood drawn 3 weeks (second dose) and 6 weeks after treatment start was analyzed. The study recovered a median of approximately 150,000 T cells per blood sample.

Repertoires were generated with immunoSEQ multiplex PCR, while TCRdb's copy carries only in-frame clones and drops some. The table lists around 27,000 clones, approximately 79% of them singletons. CDR1 LNHNV and CDR2 YYDKDF come from the germline V gene (reference sequence). The CDR3 totals 18 residues. The ends lost 1 base at V and 6 bases at J; junction bases unmatched: 14. This chain joins TRBV15 and TRBJ2-1; 8 nucleotides match TRBD1. This TCR was sampled from a man aged 50 or older with urothelial cancer. Sample: PBMCs, taken around atezolizumab (anti-PD-L1) treatment. In nucleotides, the CDR3 is TGTGCCACCAGCAGAGCGGCGCCAGGGACAGGAGGGGGCAATGAGCAGTTCTTC. This gives the protein CATSRAAPGTGGGNEQFF.